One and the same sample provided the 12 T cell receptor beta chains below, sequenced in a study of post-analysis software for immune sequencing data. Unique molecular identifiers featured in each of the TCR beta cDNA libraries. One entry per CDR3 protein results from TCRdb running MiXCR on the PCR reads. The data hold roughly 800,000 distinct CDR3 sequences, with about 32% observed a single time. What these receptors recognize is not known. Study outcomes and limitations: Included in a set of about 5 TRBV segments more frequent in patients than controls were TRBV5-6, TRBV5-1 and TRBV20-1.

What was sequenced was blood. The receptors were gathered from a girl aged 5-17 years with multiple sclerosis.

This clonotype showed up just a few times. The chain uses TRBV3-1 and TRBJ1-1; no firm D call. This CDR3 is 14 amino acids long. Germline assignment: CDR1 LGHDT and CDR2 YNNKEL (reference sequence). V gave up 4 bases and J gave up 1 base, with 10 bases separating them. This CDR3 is CASSPQDRNTEAFF. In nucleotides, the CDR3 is TGTGCCAGCAGCCCCCAAGACCGGAACACTGAAGCTTTCTTT.

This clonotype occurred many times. The CDR3, as DNA: TGCAGCGTTGATGAGGCGGGGAAGACCCAGTACTTC. This sequence encodes CSVDEAGKTQYF. The chain has TRBV29-1 and TRBJ2-5; possible D gene TRBD2, 6 bases. V was pared by 3 bases and J by 6 bases, with 11 bases between. CDR1 is SQVTM and CDR2 is ANQGSEA in the germline V gene. The CDR3 covers 12 residues.

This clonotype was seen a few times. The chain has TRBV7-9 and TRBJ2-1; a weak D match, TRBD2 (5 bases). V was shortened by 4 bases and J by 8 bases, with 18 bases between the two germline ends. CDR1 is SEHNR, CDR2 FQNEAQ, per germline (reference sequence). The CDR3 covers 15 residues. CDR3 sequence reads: CASSSSGILMDEQFF. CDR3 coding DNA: TGTGCCAGCAGCTCTTCCGGGATCCTAATGGATGAGCAGTTCTTC.

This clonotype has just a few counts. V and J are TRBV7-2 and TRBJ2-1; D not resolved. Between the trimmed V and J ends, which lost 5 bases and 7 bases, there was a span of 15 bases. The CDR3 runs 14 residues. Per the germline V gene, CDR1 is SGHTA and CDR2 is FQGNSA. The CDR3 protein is CASSLVRTSNEQFF. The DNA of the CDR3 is TGTGCCAGCAGCCTAGTTAGGACCTCGAATGAGCAGTTCTTC.

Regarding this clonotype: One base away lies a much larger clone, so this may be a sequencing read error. CDR3 nucleotide sequence: TGCGCCAGCAGCTCTGGACTAGCGGACTCCTACGAGCAGTACTTC. It is translated as CASSSGLADSYEQYF. The rearrangement uses TRBV5-1 and TRBJ2-7, with TRBD2 identical over 10 bases. Germline assignment: CDR1 SGHRS and CDR2 YFSETQ. J lost 0 bases, V lost 3 bases, and 3 bases had no gene match. The CDR3 length is 15 residues.

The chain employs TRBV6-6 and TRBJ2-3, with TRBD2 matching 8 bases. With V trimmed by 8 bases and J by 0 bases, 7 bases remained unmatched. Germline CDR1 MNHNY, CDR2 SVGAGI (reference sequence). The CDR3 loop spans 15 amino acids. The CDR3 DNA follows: TGTGCCAGCTTTTTTAGCGGGGCTAGCACAGATACGCAGTATTTT. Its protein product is CASFFSGASTDTQYF.

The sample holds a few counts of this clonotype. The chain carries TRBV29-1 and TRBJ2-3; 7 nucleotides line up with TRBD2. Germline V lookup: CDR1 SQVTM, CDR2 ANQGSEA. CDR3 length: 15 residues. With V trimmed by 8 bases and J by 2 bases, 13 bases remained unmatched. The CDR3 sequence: CSWWGSGTNTDTQYF. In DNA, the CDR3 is TGCAGCTGGTGGGGGAGCGGGACCAACACAGATACGCAGTATTTT.

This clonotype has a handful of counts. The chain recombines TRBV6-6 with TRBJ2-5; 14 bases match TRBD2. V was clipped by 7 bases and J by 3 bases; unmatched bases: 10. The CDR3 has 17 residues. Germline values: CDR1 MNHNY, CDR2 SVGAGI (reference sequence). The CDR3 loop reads CASTSSKTSGGEETQYF. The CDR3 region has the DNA TGTGCCAGCACCTCCTCCAAGACTAGCGGGGGGGAAGAGACCCAGTACTTC.

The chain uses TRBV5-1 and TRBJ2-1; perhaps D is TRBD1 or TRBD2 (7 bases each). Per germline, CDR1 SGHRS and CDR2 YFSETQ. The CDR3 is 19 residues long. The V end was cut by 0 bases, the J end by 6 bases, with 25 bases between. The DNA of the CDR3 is TGCGCCAGCAGCTTGGTTGGACAGGAGGGGGGGGGCCTTCGCAATGAGCAGTTCTTC. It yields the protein CASSLVGQEGGGLRNEQFF.

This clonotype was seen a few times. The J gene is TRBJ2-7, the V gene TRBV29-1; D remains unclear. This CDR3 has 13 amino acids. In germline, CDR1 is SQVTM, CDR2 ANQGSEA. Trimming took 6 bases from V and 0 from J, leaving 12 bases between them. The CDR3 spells CSVDTPTSYEQYF. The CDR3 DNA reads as TGCAGCGTCGATACACCCACCTCCTACGAGCAGTACTTC.

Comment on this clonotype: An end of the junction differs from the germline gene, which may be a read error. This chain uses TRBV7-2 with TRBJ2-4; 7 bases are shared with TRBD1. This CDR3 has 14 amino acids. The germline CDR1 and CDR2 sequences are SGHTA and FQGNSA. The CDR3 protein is CASSLAGQKNTQYF. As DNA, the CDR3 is TGTGCCAGCAGCTTAGCGGGACAGAAAAACACTCAGTACTTC.

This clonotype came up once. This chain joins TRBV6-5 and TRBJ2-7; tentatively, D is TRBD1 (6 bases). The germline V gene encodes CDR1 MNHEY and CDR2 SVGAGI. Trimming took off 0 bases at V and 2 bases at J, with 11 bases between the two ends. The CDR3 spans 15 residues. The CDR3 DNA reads TGTGCCAGCAGTTACTCGCCAGGGGATACCTACGAGCAGTACTTC. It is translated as CASSYSPGDTYEQYF.